Following are 21 T cell receptor beta chains from one sample sequenced in a study of radiotherapy plus CTLA-4 blockade in lung cancer. Here immunoSEQ multiplex PCR was the method, and the copy in TCRdb shows in-frame clones only, minus some. Altogether around 130,000 clones are present, 85% to 90% being singletons, with the ten largest covering 5.5% to 8.5%. The sample was peripheral blood, taken from a patient treated with radiotherapy plus ipilimumab. These receptor sequences come from a human donor with non-small cell lung cancer that progressed on radiotherapy plus ipilimumab.

V usage is TRBV27 and J usage is TRBJ2-6; TRBD1 aligns across 7 bases. Germline-derived CDR1 and CDR2 are MNHEY and SMNVEV (reference sequence). With V trimmed by 5 bases and J by 2 bases, 3 bases remained unmatched. The CDR3 runs to 15 residues. CDR3 amino acids: CASSRDRAGANVLTF. The CDR3 DNA sequence: TGTGCCAGCAGTCGAGACAGGGCTGGGGCCAACGTCCTGACTTTC.

This clone is a singleton in its sample. The V call is TRBV14, the J call TRBJ2-3; weak D call: TRBD2 (6 bases). This CDR3 has 16 residues. Trimming took off 0 bases at V and 0 bases at J, with 10 bases between the two ends. Germline V gene lookup returns CDR1 SGHDN and CDR2 FVKESK. CDR3 DNA: TGTGCCAGCAGCCAAGATCTAGGACTAAGCACAGATACGCAGTATTTT. Translating gives CASSQDLGLSTDTQYF.

V and J are TRBV5-1 and TRBJ2-2; TRBD1 matches 8 bases. This CDR3 has 18 amino acids. The junction had 16 bases not matched to a gene; V was cut back by 4 bases and J by 5 bases. The germline V gene has CDR1 SGHRS and CDR2 YFSETQ. The CDR3 sequence: CASSPAAQGAARTGELFF. The CDR3 DNA sequence: TGCGCCAGCAGCCCGGCCGCCCAGGGGGCGGCTAGGACCGGGGAGCTGTTTTTT.

The chain recombines TRBV7-2 with TRBJ2-5; possibly TRBD1 for D (6 bases). Germline values: CDR1 SGHTA, CDR2 FQGNSA. Trimming left V 7 bases short and J 2 bases short, with 17 bases between. The CDR3 totals 15 residues. The CDR3 nucleotides are TGTGCCAGCACCCGACAGGCAACCACTCAAGAGACCCAGTACTTC. Its protein product is CASTRQATTQETQYF.

The rearrangement links TRBV5-1 to TRBJ2-5; D perhaps matches TRBD2 (6 bases). The CDR3 is 13 residues long. Trimming took 4 bases from V and 5 from J, leaving 12 bases between them. Germline V gene lookup returns CDR1 SGHRS and CDR2 YFSETQ. In DNA form, the CDR3 reads TGCGCCAGCAGCCTTGGGACTGGGGAGACCCAGTACTTC. Translated, it gives CASSLGTGETQYF.

The genes are TRBV30 and TRBJ2-7; D might be TRBD1 or TRBD2, each matching 5 bases. Trimming removed 2 bases from V and 2 bases from J, with 7 bases in between. CDR3 length: 12 amino acids. The V gene's germline CDR1 is GTSNPN and CDR2 SVGIG (reference sequence). The CDR3 coding sequence is TGTGCCTGGAGTAGGGACCCCTACGAGCAGTACTTC. It translates to CAWSRDPYEQYF.

Comments on this clone: One end of the junction fails to match germline, which may point to a read error. This sequence joins TRBV11-2 and TRBJ1-1; 9 bases line up with TRBD1. The CDR3 contains 15 residues. Looked up from germline, CDR1 is SGHAT and CDR2 is FQNNGV. The CDR3 reads CASSPRDRGNTKAFF. Here the CDR3 DNA reads TGTGCCAGCAGCCCGCGAGACAGGGGGAACACTAAAGCTTTCTTT. The whole variable domain, remainder taken from reference TRBV11-2 and TRBJ1-1, is EAGVAQSPRYKIIEKRQSVAFWCNPISGHATLYWYQQILGQGPKLLIQFQNNGVVDDSQLPKDRFSAERLKGVDSTLKIQPAKLEDSAVYLCASSPRDRGNTKAFFGQGTRLTVV.

V usage is TRBV5-4 and J usage is TRBJ2-1, with D unclear. Germline V gene data show CDR1 as SGHNT and CDR2 as YYREEE (reference sequence). Trimming shortened V by 4 bases and J by 1 base, and 6 bases separated the two germline ends. The CDR3 loop spans 13 amino acids. DNA of the CDR3: TGTGCCAGCAGCACACCATCCTACAATGAGCAGTTCTTC. Its protein is CASSTPSYNEQFF.

This clone occurred a few times. The chain combines TRBV29-1 with TRBJ1-2; the D is unclear. V was pared by 5 bases and J by 5 bases, with 12 bases between. CDR3 size: 12 residues. In germline, CDR1 is SQVTM, CDR2 ANQGSEA. CDR3 DNA: TGCAGCGTTCATGCTGGTCTATATGGCTACACCTTC. Amino acid sequence: CSVHAGLYGYTF.

The chain uses TRBV7-8 and TRBJ2-5; 7 bases align to TRBD2. The CDR3 is made up of 19 amino acids. With 0 bases clipped from V and 3 bases from J, the junction kept 16 bases outside the gene matches. Germline V gene lookup returns CDR1 SGHVS and CDR2 FQNEAQ. Written as DNA, the CDR3 is TGTGCCAGCAGCTTAGCCCCAAAAACCGGGACTATGTCGAAAGAGACCCAGTACTTC. It encodes CASSLAPKTGTMSKETQYF.

This clone was counted a few times. This sequence joins TRBV6-5 and TRBJ2-7; TRBD1 matches 10 bases. J gave up 3 bases and V 4 bases, and 9 bases lay outside the gene matches. The CDR3 runs 16 residues. Germline V gene sequence: CDR1 MNHEY, CDR2 SVGAGI. The CDR3 region has the DNA TGTGCCAGCAGTTTCCGGGAAGGGACAGGGGTCTACGAGCAGTACTTC. This codes for CASSFREGTGVYEQYF.

Note on this clone: At one end, the junction sequence differs from germline, possibly due to a read error. Written as DNA, the CDR3 is TGTGCCAGCAGTGAAGCGGTAGCGGGAGGGGGGGTCTTC. It translates to CASSEAVAGGGVF. This chain uses TRBV6-1 with TRBJ2-1, with 11 bases that match TRBD2. This CDR3 spans 13 amino acids. The germline CDR1 and CDR2 sequences are MNHNS and SASEGT.

The chain couples TRBV4-1 to TRBJ1-3; TRBD1 might be the D (5 bases). Looked up from germline, CDR1 is MGHRA and CDR2 is YSYEKL. The CDR3 runs to 15 residues. The germline V and J ends were trimmed by 1 base and 4 bases, with 11 bases remaining between them. CDR3 sequence: CASSQAGTGGNTIYF. CDR3 DNA sequence: TGCGCCAGCAGCCAAGCAGGGACGGGAGGAAACACCATATATTTT.

This clone was counted a single time. The chain carries TRBV19 and TRBJ1-5; 8 bases align to TRBD1. The CDR3 totals 15 residues. The germline V gene has CDR1 LNHDA and CDR2 SQIVND (reference sequence). With V trimmed by 7 bases and J by 2 bases, 7 bases remained unmatched. The CDR3 is CASIRTGRGNQPQHF. The CDR3 DNA reads TGTGCCAGTATTAGGACAGGGAGAGGCAATCAGCCCCAGCATTTT. Using reference TRBV19 and TRBJ1-5 for the parts outside the CDR3, the full variable domain is DGGITQSPKYLFRKEGQNVTLSCEQNLNHDAMYWYRQDPGQGLRLIYYSQIVNDFQKGDIAEGYSVSREKKESFPLTVTSAQKNPTAFYLCASIRTGRGNQPQHFGDGTRLSIL.

By its share, this clone is medium-sized (0.01 to 0.1%). The rearrangement joins TRBV18 to TRBJ2-7; D call uncertain. The CDR3 is 14 amino acids. Trimming stripped 1 base from V and 6 bases from J, with 13 bases between. Germline V CDR1 and CDR2: KGHSH, LQKENI. The CDR3 DNA follows: TGTGCCAGCTCACCACAGGGTTATTTCGGCGAGCAGTACTTC. Protein product: CASSPQGYFGEQYF. The complete variable domain, with remaining parts taken from reference TRBV18 and TRBJ2-7, reads NAGVMQNPRHLVRRRGQEARLRCSPMKGHSHVYWYRQLPEEGLKFMVYLQKENIIDESGMPKERFSAEFPKEGPSILRIQQVVRGDSAAYFCASSPQGYFGEQYFGPGTRLTVT.

The chain is built from TRBV6-1 and TRBJ1-5; D is perhaps TRBD1 (5 bases). V was pared by 10 bases and J by 4 bases, with 14 bases between. The germline gives CDR1 MNHNS, CDR2 SASEGT. The CDR3 is 13 residues long. The CDR3 DNA reads TGTGCCACAAAGACAGCCTTTAATCAGCCCCAGCATTTT. This sequence encodes CATKTAFNQPQHF.

V gene TRBV4-2 combines with J gene TRBJ2-1, with 10 bases lining up with TRBD2. V shed 0 bases, J shed 6 bases, and the junction held 5 bases outside the gene matches. CDR1 and CDR2 (germline): LGHNA, YNFKEQ. The length of the CDR3 is 16 residues. DNA for the CDR3: TGTGCCAGCAGCCAAGATGCACTAGCGGGACGCAATGAGCAGTTCTTC. Its translation is CASSQDALAGRNEQFF.

The chain links TRBV2 to TRBJ2-2, with TRBD2 matching 13 bases. Looked up from germline, CDR1 is SNHLY and CDR2 is FYNNEI. J gave up 5 bases and V 5 bases, and 2 bases lay outside the gene matches. The CDR3 extends over 15 amino acids. Written as DNA, the CDR3 is TGTGCCAGCAGTTTGGGACTAGCGGGAACCGGGGAGCTGTTTTTT. Protein sequence: CASSLGLAGTGELFF.

This clone was counted between two and nine times. The CDR3 sequence is CASSQSQGGYNEQFF. In DNA, the CDR3 is TGTGCCAGCAGCCAATCCCAGGGTGGCTACAATGAGCAGTTCTTC. The gene calls are TRBV4-2 and TRBJ2-1; D perhaps matches TRBD1 (5 bases). The CDR3 contains 15 residues. V was trimmed by 2 bases and J by 3 bases, leaving 11 bases between them. Germline lookup yields CDR1 LGHNA and CDR2 YNFKEQ.

V usage is TRBV2 and J usage is TRBJ2-3; 9 nucleotides align to TRBD1. Germline-derived CDR1 and CDR2 are SNHLY and FYNNEI. V shed 3 bases and J 2 bases; nucleotides not matched to a gene: 6. This CDR3 region has 16 residues. The CDR3 sequence: CASSDLGTGITDTQYF. For the CDR3, the DNA is TGTGCCAGCAGTGATCTAGGGACAGGGATCACAGATACGCAGTATTTT.

The chain combines TRBV27 with TRBJ2-3; D unclear. The CDR3 consists of 13 residues. The V and J ends lost 3 bases and 5 bases respectively, with 9 bases between them. Germline loops: CDR1 MNHEY, CDR2 SMNVEV (reference sequence). CDR3 loop: CASSFDQLDTQYF. In nucleotides, the CDR3 is TGTGCCAGCAGTTTTGACCAACTAGATACGCAGTATTTT.